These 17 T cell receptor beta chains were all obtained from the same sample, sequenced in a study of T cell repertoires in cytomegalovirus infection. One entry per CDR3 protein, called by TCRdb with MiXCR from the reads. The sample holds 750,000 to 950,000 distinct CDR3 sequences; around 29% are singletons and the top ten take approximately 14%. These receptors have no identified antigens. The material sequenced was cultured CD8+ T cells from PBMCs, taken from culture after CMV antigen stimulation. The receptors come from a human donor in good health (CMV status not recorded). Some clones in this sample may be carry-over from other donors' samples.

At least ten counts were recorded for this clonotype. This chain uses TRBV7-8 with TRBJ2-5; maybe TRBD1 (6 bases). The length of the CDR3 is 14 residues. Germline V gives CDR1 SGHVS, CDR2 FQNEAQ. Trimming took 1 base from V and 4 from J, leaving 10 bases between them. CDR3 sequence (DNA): TGTGCCAGCAGCTTAGTGGGGGCAGGAGAGACCCAGTACTTC. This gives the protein CASSLVGAGETQYF.

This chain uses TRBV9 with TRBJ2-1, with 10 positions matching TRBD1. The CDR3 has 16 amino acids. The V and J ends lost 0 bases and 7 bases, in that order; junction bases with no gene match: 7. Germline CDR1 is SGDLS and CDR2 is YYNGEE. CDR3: CASSVGAWDRGNEQFF. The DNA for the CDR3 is TGTGCCAGCAGCGTAGGGGCTTGGGACAGGGGTAATGAGCAGTTCTTC.

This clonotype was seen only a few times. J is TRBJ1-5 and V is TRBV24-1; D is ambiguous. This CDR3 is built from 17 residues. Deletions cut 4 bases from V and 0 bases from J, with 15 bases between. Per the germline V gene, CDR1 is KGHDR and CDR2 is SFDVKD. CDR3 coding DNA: TGTGCCACCAGTGACCATCTGTCCGATTATAGCAATCAGCCCCAGCATTTT. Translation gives CATSDHLSDYSNQPQHF.

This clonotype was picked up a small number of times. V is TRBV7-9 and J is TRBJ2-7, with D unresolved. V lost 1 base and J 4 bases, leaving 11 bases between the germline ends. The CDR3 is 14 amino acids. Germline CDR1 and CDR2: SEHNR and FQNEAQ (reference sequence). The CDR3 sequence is CASSLERQKYEQYF. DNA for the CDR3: TGTGCCAGCAGCTTAGAAAGGCAAAAATACGAGCAGTACTTC.

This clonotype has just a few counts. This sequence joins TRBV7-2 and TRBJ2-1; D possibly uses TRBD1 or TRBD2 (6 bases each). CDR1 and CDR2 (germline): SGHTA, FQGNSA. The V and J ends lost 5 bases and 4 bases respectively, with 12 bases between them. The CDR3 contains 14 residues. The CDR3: CASSRGAGYNEQFF. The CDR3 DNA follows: TGTGCCAGCAGCAGGGGGGCTGGATACAATGAGCAGTTCTTC.

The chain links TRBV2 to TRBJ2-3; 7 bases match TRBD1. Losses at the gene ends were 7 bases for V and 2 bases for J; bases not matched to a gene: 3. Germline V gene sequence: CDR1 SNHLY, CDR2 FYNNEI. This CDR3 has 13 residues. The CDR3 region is CASIQGITDTQYF. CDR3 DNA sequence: TGTGCCAGCATACAGGGGATCACAGATACGCAGTATTTT.

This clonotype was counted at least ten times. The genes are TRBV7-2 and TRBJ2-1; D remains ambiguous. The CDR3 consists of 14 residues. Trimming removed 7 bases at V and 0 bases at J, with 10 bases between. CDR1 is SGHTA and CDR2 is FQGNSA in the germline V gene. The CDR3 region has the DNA TGTGCCAGCACCCCCCCTGGCTCCTACAATGAGCAGTTCTTC. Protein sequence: CASTPPGSYNEQFF.

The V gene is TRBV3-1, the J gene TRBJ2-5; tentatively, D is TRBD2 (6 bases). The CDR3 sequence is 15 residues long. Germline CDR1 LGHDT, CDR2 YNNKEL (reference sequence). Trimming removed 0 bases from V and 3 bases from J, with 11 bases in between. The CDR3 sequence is CASSQDAGREETQYF. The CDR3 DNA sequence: TGTGCCAGCAGCCAAGACGCGGGGCGGGAAGAGACCCAGTACTTC.

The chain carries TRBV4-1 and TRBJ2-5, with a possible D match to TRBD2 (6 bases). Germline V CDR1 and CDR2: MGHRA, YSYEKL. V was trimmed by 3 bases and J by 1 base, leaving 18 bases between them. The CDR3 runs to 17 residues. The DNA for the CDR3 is TGCGCCAGCAGCCACCCGACGGAGGGGTCCTTCCAAGAGACCCAGTACTTC. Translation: CASSHPTEGSFQETQYF.

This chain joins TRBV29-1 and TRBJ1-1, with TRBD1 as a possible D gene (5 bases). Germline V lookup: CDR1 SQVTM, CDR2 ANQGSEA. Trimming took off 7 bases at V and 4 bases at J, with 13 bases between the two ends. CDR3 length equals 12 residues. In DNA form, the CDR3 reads TGCAGCGCTTCTTGGGGGGGCACTGAAGCTTTCTTT. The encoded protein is CSASWGGTEAFF.

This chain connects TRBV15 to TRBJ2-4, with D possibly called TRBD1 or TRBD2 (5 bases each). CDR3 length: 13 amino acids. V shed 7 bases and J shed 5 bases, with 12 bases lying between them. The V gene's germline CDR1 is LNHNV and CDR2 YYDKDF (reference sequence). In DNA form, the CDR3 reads TGTGCCACCACGGGGACCGCTGAAAACATTCAGTACTTC. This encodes CATTGTAENIQYF.

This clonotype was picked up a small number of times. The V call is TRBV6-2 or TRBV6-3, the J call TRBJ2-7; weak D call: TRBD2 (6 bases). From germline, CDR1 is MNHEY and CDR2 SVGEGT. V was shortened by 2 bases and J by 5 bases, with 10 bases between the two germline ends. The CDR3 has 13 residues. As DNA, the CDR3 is TGTGCCAGCAGTTACGGGGGGTATGACGAGCAGTACTTC. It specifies CASSYGGYDEQYF.

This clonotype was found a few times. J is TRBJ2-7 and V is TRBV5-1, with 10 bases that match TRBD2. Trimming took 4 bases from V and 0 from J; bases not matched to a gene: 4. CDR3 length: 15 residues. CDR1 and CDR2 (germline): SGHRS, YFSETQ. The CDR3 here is CASSPSGGLSYEQYF. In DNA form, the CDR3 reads TGCGCCAGCAGCCCTAGCGGGGGCCTCTCCTACGAGCAGTACTTC.

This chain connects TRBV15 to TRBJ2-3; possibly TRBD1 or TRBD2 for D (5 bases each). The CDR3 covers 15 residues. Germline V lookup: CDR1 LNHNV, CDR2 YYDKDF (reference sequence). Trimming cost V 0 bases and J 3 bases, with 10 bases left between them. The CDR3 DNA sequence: TGTGCCACCAGCAGAGATCGAGGGGTGACAGATACGCAGTATTTT. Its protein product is CATSRDRGVTDTQYF.

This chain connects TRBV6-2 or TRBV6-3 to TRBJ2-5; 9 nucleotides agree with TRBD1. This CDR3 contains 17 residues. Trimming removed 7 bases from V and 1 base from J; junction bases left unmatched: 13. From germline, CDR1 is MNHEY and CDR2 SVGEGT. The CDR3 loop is CASIPLVGTGIQETQYF. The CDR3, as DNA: TGTGCCAGCATCCCCTTGGTCGGGACAGGGATCCAAGAGACCCAGTACTTC.

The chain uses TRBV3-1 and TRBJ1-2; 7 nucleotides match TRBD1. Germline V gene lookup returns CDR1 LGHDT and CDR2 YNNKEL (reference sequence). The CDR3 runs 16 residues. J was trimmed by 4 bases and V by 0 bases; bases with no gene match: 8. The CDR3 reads CASSQDLNRGFYGYTF. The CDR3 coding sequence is TGTGCCAGCAGCCAAGATCTCAACAGGGGCTTCTATGGCTACACCTTC.

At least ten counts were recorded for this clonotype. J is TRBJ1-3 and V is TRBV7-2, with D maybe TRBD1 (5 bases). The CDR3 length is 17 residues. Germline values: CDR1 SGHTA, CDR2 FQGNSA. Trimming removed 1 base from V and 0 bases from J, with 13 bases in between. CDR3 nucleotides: TGTGCCAGCAGCTTAGGGGGCGGCGTTAACTCTGGAAACACCATATATTTT. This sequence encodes CASSLGGGVNSGNTIYF.